There are a few counts of the clone carrying this TCR beta chain. The germline V and J ends were trimmed by 6 bases and 11 bases, with 13 bases remaining between them. The germline gives CDR1 SNHLY, CDR2 FYNNEI. This CDR3 has 11 amino acids. Per the study methods: Cell counts per sample came from amplifying reference gene primers. Method: immunoSEQ multiplex PCR; TCRdb's copy keeps in-frame clones and lacks some. V, J and clone size reflect that table, while D and trimming were determined from the DNA. Of roughly 280,000 clones listed, approximately 83% are singletons. This specimen comes from a study of blood T cell repertoires in COVID-19. The overall study: T cells, B-cell-depleted T cells, or PBMCs supplied cDNA or gDNA.

The sample taken for sequencing was peripheral blood. The receptor comes from a woman in her sixties or seventies with acute or convalescent COVID-19. This chain connects TRBV2 to TRBJ1-1; perhaps TRBD1 as D (6 bases). The CDR3, as DNA: TGTGCCAGCAGAGACAGGTCCCCGGCTTTCTTT. Protein: CASRDRSPAFF.